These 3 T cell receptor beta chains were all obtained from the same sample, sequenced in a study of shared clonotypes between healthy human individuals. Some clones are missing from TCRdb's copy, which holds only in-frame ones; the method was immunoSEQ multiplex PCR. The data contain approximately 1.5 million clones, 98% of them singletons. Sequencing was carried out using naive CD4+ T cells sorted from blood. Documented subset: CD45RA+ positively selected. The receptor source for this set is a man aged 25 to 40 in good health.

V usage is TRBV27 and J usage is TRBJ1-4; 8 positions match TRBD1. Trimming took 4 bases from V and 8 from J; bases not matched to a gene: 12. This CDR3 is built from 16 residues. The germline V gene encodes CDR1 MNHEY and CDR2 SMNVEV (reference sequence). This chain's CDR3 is CASSYGTGPRREKLFF. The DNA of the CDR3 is TGTGCCAGCAGTTACGGGACAGGACCACGGCGGGAAAAACTGTTTTTT.

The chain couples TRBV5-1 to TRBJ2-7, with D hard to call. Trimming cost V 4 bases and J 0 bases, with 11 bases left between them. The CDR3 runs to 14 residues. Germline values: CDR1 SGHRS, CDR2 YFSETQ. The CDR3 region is CASSPNPSSYEQYF. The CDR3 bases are TGCGCCAGCAGCCCCAACCCGAGCTCCTACGAGCAGTACTTC.

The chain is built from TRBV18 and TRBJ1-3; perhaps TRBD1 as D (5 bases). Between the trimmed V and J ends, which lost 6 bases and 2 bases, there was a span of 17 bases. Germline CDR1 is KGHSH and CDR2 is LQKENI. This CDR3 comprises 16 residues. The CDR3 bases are TGTGCCAGCTCCCCCCAAGGGGCTCTTGCTGGAAACACCATATATTTT. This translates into CASSPQGALAGNTIYF.